These T cell receptor beta chains were read from a single sample in a study of Graves' ophthalmopathy and Graves' hyperthyroidism. TCRdb called the multiplex PCR reads again in MiXCR, with one record for every CDR3 protein. The sample includes hundreds of thousands of distinct CDR3 sequences, 20% to 25% of them seen just once. The sequenced sample consisted of peripheral blood. The receptors were gathered from a woman aged 18 to 35 with stable Graves' hyperthyroidism. Some clones in this sample may be carry-over from other donors' samples. The CDR3 runs from the conserved cysteine through the conserved F or W. The D gene is left open where the match is weak. Rows give clone size only sometimes, using once, few, many, or a class for an expanded clone.

cdr3_aa,cdr3_nt,j_call,d_call,v_call,clone_size
CASSVPGGIGLGQPQHF,TGTGCCAGCAGTGTTCCAGGAGGGATTGGGCTCGGTCAGCCCCAGCATTTT,TRBJ1-5,-,TRBV28,many
CSATSPDWGNTGAFF,TGCAGCGCGACCTCCCCGGACTGGGGGAACACTGGAGCTTTCTTT,TRBJ1-1,-,TRBV29-1,-
CSAGQGSNQPQHF,TGCAGTGCTGGACAGGGATCCAATCAGCCCCAGCATTTT,TRBJ1-5,TRBD1,TRBV20-1,many
CASSQVFRVRTEAFF,TGTGCCAGCAGCCAAGTCTTTCGGGTAAGGACTGAAGCTTTCTTT,TRBJ1-1,-,TRBV3-1,many
CASSGNLGQVRQPQHF,TGTGCCAGCAGCGGTAACCTAGGACAGGTCAGACAGCCCCAGCATTTT,TRBJ1-5,TRBD1,TRBV2,many
CASSPDPTRYGYTF,TGCGCCAGCAGCCCCGACCCCACGCGCTATGGCTACACCTTC,TRBJ1-2,-,TRBV5-1,many
CASSPTQAGEQYF,TGTGCCAGCTCACCAACCCAAGCAGGAGAGCAGTACTTC,TRBJ2-7,-,TRBV18,many
CSVVVNNVMNTEAFF,TGCAGCGTTGTGGTCAATAACGTAATGAACACTGAAGCTTTCTTT,TRBJ1-1,-,TRBV29-1,many
CASSRTTGSSGANVLTF,TGTGCCAGCAGTAGGACTACAGGGTCCTCTGGGGCCAACGTCCTGACTTTC,TRBJ2-6,-,TRBV28,many
CASRATGLETQYF,TGTGCCAGCAGGGCCACAGGGTTGGAGACCCAGTACTTC,TRBJ2-5,-,TRBV6-4,-
CASPGTSSNQPQHF,TGTGCCAGTCCCGGGACAAGTAGCAATCAGCCCCAGCATTTT,TRBJ1-5,-,TRBV27,many
CASSLQAHLNYGYTF,TGTGCCAGCAGTTTACAGGCACATCTAAACTATGGCTACACCTTC,TRBJ1-2,-,TRBV12-3/TRBV12-4,many
CASTPPYLSSGNTIYF,TGTGCCAGCACCCCTCCGTATCTGAGCTCTGGAAACACCATATATTTT,TRBJ1-3,-,TRBV2,-
CSVSRDRGYGYTF,TGCAGCGTTTCTAGGGACAGGGGCTATGGCTACACCTTC,TRBJ1-2,TRBD1,TRBV29-1,many
CASTGHGAFEAFF,TGTGCCAGCACTGGACACGGCGCCTTTGAAGCTTTCTTT,TRBJ1-1,-,TRBV28,-
CASSQENINYGYTF,TGTGCCAGCAGCCAAGAGAACATTAACTATGGCTACACCTTC,TRBJ1-2,-,TRBV14,-
CASSGAGPNTGELFF,TGTGCCAGCAGTGGGGCAGGGCCCAACACCGGGGAGCTGTTTTTT,TRBJ2-2,-,TRBV2,few
CASPPDGVNTEAFF,TGTGCCAGTCCACCCGATGGAGTGAACACTGAAGCTTTCTTT,TRBJ1-1,-,TRBV19,many
CATTLGPNTGELFF,TGCGCCACCACCCTGGGACCGAACACCGGGGAGCTGTTTTTT,TRBJ2-2,-,TRBV5-1,few
CASSQRFDINYGYTF,TGCGCCAGCAGCCAAAGGTTTGACATTAACTATGGCTACACCTTC,TRBJ1-2,-,TRBV4-1,many
CARKKYRGAYEQYF,TGTGCCAGAAAGAAATACAGGGGGGCGTACGAGCAGTACTTC,TRBJ2-7,TRBD1,TRBV7-7,many
CSARSGGISYEQYF,TGCAGTGCTAGATCTGGCGGCATCTCCTACGAGCAGTACTTC,TRBJ2-7,-,TRBV20-1,many
CASSMFRTVSGNTIYF,TGTGCCAGTAGTATGTTCCGGACAGTTTCTGGAAACACCATATATTTT,TRBJ1-3,-,TRBV19,few
CASSPAQAMNTGELFF,TGTGCCAGCAGCCCTGCGCAGGCGATGAACACCGGGGAGCTGTTTTTT,TRBJ2-2,-,TRBV12-3/TRBV12-4,-
CASSHSGPSTEAFF,TGTGCCAGCAGCCACTCTGGGCCGAGCACTGAAGCTTTCTTT,TRBJ1-1,-,TRBV12-3/TRBV12-4,few
CAWSDGRSNQPQHF,TGTGCCTGGAGTGACGGACGGAGCAATCAGCCCCAGCATTTT,TRBJ1-5,-,TRBV30,-
CASSDPAGSIYEQYF,TGCGCCAGCAGTGACCCCGCAGGGAGCATCTACGAGCAGTACTTC,TRBJ2-7,-,TRBV10-1,many
CASSDGANSGNTIYF,TGTGCCAGCAGCGACGGAGCCAACTCTGGAAACACCATATATTTT,TRBJ1-3,-,TRBV6-1,-
CRQGVSTEAFF,TGCAGACAGGGGGTGAGCACTGAAGCTTTCTTT,TRBJ1-1,TRBD1,TRBV20-1,few
CASSLARWGVDEQYF,TGTGCCAGCAGCTTAGCCCGATGGGGGGTGGACGAGCAGTACTTC,TRBJ2-7,-,TRBV7-8,many
CASSINRGDTEAFF,TGTGCCAGTAGTATCAACAGGGGGGACACTGAAGCTTTCTTT,TRBJ1-1,TRBD1,TRBV19,many
CASSLETAPGTQYF,TGTGCCAGCAGCTTAGAGACAGCCCCGGGGACCCAGTACTTC,TRBJ2-5,-,TRBV7-2,many
CAWTQGTGGETQYF,TGTGCCTGGACGCAGGGGACTGGGGGGGAGACCCAGTACTTC,TRBJ2-5,-,TRBV30,few
CASSLRASGAADTQYF,TGTGCCAGCAGTTTACGAGCTAGCGGGGCGGCAGATACGCAGTATTTT,TRBJ2-3,TRBD2,TRBV12-3/TRBV12-4,-
CASSLRGFGRSLREQYF,TGTGCCAGCAGTTTGCGGGGCTTTGGGAGAAGCTTGCGGGAGCAGTACTTC,TRBJ2-7,-,TRBV12-3/TRBV12-4,many
CSVGSAYEQYF,TGCAGCGTGGGGTCCGCCTACGAGCAGTACTTC,TRBJ2-7,-,TRBV29-1,-
CASSLKLGLAGGGETQYF,TGTGCCAGCAGCTTAAAACTGGGACTAGCGGGAGGGGGAGAGACCCAGTACTTC,TRBJ2-5,TRBD2,TRBV11-3,many
CASSQVGTGWQETQYF,TGCGCCAGCAGCCAAGTAGGCACGGGTTGGCAAGAGACCCAGTACTTC,TRBJ2-5,-,TRBV4-1,few
CAWSYRNSPLHF,TGTGCCTGGAGTTACAGAAATTCACCCCTCCACTTT,TRBJ1-6,-,TRBV30,many
CASSPTAGGLEEQYF,TGTGCCAGCTCACCAACGGCAGGGGGCTTGGAAGAGCAGTACTTC,TRBJ2-7,TRBD1,TRBV18,many
CASSYDVDRVYEQYF,TGTGCCAGCAGTTACGATGTGGACAGGGTCTACGAGCAGTACTTC,TRBJ2-7,TRBD1,TRBV6-5,few
CASSLRAGGTTGELFF,TGTGCCAGCAGTTTAAGGGCGGGGGGAACCACCGGGGAGCTGTTTTTT,TRBJ2-2,TRBD2,TRBV12-3/TRBV12-4,many
CASSETGTGVNGYTF,TGTGCCAGCAGCGAAACCGGGACAGGGGTCAATGGCTACACCTTC,TRBJ1-2,TRBD1,TRBV13,many